This T cell receptor beta chain derives from a study of blood T cell repertoires in COVID-19. Sequencing used immunoSEQ multiplex PCR; TCRdb keeps in-frame clones, though not all of them. The table has about 250,000 clones, over 80% seen once; the top ten hold about 1.5%. Trimming removed 4 bases from V and 2 bases from J; junction bases left unmatched: 6. The CDR3 spans 15 residues. CDR1 is MDHEN, CDR2 SYDVKM, per germline. The chain recombines TRBV28 with TRBJ2-3, with 7 bases identical to TRBD2. Sample: peripheral blood. This sequence was found in a woman in her 40s who had recovered from COVID-19. DNA of the CDR3: TGTGCCAGCAGTTCCGGGGGGTCTACCACAGATACGCAGTATTTT. This codes for CASSSGGSTTDTQYF.